This entry lists 5 T cell receptor beta chains sequenced from one sample in a study of T-cell reconstitution after alpha-beta-depleted transplantation in children. As it was prepared, the TCRbeta library received unique molecular identifiers. MiXCR, applied by TCRdb to the PCR reads, yields one record per CDR3 protein. The sample holds 500,000 to 600,000 distinct CDR3 sequences, about 17% seen once. Source: PBMCs from the stem cell graft donor, taken from the stem cell graft. Source of these receptors: a human donor who donated a stem cell graft to a child with acute lymphoblastic leukemia.

This clonotype has only a few counts. The chain recombines TRBV27 with TRBJ2-1, with 12 bases aligning to TRBD1. After removal of 4 bases from V and 14 bases from J, the junction contained 9 bases not matched to a gene. From germline, CDR1 is MNHEY and CDR2 SMNVEV (reference sequence). The CDR3 has 14 amino acids. CDR3 in amino acids: CASSYGDRGPPEFF. The CDR3 DNA reads as TGTGCCAGCAGTTACGGGGACAGGGGGCCGCCGGAGTTCTTC.

The gene calls are TRBV3-1 and TRBJ2-2; D is unresolved. V was pared by 2 bases and J by 5 bases, with 9 bases between. Germline V lookup: CDR1 LGHDT, CDR2 YNNKEL (reference sequence). CDR3 length: 14 amino acids. CDR3 coding DNA: TGTGCCAGCAGCCAAATTCTAGGGACCGGGGAGCTGTTTTTT. It is translated as CASSQILGTGELFF. Full variable domain (rest looked up from reference TRBV3-1 and TRBJ2-2): DTAVSQTPKYLVTQMGNDKSIKCEQNLGHDTMYWYKQDSKKFLKIMFSYNNKELIINETVPNRFSPKSPDKAHLNLHINSLELGDSAVYFCASSQILGTGELFFGEGSRLTVL.

The CDR3 sequence: CSARPGHRSYEQYF. The DNA for the CDR3 is TGCAGTGCTAGGCCTGGACATCGTTCCTACGAGCAGTACTTC. The chain employs TRBV20-1 and TRBJ2-7; D perhaps matches TRBD1 (5 bases). CDR3 length: 14 amino acids. Germline V gene sequence: CDR1 DFQATT, CDR2 SNEGSKA (reference sequence). V was trimmed by 3 bases and J by 1 base, leaving 13 bases between them.

The chain joins TRBV5-1 to TRBJ2-1; 7 nucleotides agree with TRBD2. Trimming at V came to 5 bases and at J to 4 bases, leaving 0 bases not matched to a gene. The CDR3 has 12 amino acids. Per the germline V gene, CDR1 is SGHRS and CDR2 is YFSETQ. For the CDR3, the DNA is TGCGCCAGCAGACTAGCGTACAATGAGCAGTTCTTC. Its protein is CASRLAYNEQFF.

The CDR3 here is CASRTSGRRVPGELFF. CDR3 bases: TGTGCCAGTCGGACTAGCGGGAGGAGGGTCCCCGGGGAGCTGTTTTTT. J is TRBJ2-2 and V is TRBV25-1; 14 nucleotides agree with TRBD2. Germline loops: CDR1 MGHDK, CDR2 SYGVNS. The junction had 9 bases not matched to a gene; V was cut back by 9 bases and J by 6 bases. CDR3 length: 16 residues.